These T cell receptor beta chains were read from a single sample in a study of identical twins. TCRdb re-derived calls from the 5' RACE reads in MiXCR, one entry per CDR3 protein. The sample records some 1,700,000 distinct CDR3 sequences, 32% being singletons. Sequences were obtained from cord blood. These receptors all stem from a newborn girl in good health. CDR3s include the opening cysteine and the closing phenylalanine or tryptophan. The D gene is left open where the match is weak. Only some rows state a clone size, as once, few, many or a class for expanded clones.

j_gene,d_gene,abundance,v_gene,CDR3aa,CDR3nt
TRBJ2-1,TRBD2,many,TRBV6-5,CASSYSKGLASFYNEQFF,TGTGCCAGCAGTTACTCGAAAGGACTAGCGAGTTTCTACAATGAGCAGTTCTTC
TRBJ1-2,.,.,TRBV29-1,CSVEIQGRTNYVYTF,TGCAGCGTTGAAATACAGGGCCGGACTAACTATGTCTACACCTTC
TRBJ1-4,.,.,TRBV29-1,CSGGEGPSNEKLFF,TGCAGCGGAGGAGAGGGGCCCTCTAATGAAAAACTGTTTTTT
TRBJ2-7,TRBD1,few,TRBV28,CASNIGGVLYEQYF,TGTGCCAGCAACATAGGGGGCGTTCTCTACGAGCAGTACTTC
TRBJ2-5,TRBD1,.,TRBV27,CASSLYDRGRQETQYF,TGTGCCAGCAGTTTATATGACAGGGGGCGGCAAGAGACCCAGTACTTC
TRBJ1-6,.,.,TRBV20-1,CSAQDGTGSPLHF,TGCAGTGCTCAGGACGGAACTGGGTCACCCCTCCACTTT
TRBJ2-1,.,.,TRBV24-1,CATSDPNGDEQFF,TGTGCCACCAGTGATCCGAATGGCGATGAGCAGTTCTTC
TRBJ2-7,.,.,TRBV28,CASSLPVTGTAYEQYF,TGTGCCAGCAGTCTTCCGGTGACCGGGACCGCCTACGAGCAGTACTTC
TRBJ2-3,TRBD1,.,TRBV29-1,CSGSDRGNTQYF,TGCAGCGGGTCCGACAGGGGAAATACGCAGTATTTT
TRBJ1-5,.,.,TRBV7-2,CASTTRNQPQHF,TGTGCCAGCACCACACGCAATCAGCCCCAGCATTTT